A selection of T cell receptor beta chains follows, all from one sample in a study of blood T cell repertoires in COVID-19. Assay used: immunoSEQ multiplex PCR; TCRdb lists only in-frame clones, some missing. The sample holds 220,000 or so clones, around 88% seen once. The sequenced material came from PBMCs or T cells enriched from blood (not recorded which). These receptors originate from a woman between 45 and 65 years old who had recovered from COVID-19. Each CDR3 is given with its conserved first and last residue. Fields, in order: CDR3 DNA, CDR3 protein, J gene, V gene, D gene, clone size. D genes are given only for firm matches. Expanded clones get a size class; other rows say once, few or many, or leave the size out.

TGTGCCAGCAGCAACCCCGGGACAGGGTTTGAAAAACTGTTTTTT | CASSNPGTGFEKLFF | TRBJ1-4 | TRBV9 | TRBD1 | -
TGTGCCAGCAGTTATACTAGCGGAGGCCGGGGGGGTACGCAGTATTTT | CASSYTSGGRGGTQYF | TRBJ2-3 | TRBV6-5 | TRBD2 | -
TGTGCCAGCAGTGTGTTACCTAGGCACGAAGCTTTCTTT | CASSVLPRHEAFF | TRBJ1-1 | TRBV6-4 | - | -
TGCAGCGTCCACGGGAGGGATCCCCCTTACGAGCAGTACTTC | CSVHGRDPPYEQYF | TRBJ2-7 | TRBV29-1 | TRBD2 | -
TGTGCCAGCAGGGCTAGCGGGGAGAATGAGCAGTTCTTC | CASRASGENEQFF | TRBJ2-1 | TRBV12-3/TRBV12-4 | TRBD2 | -
TGTGCCAGTAGTATGCAGGGCGGAGGGGCCGGGGAGCTGTTTTTT | CASSMQGGGAGELFF | TRBJ2-2 | TRBV19 | - | -
TGTGCCAGCTCACCGAACCGGGACAGGGGGCAAACTAATGAAAAACTGTTTTTT | CASSPNRDRGQTNEKLFF | TRBJ1-4 | TRBV18 | TRBD1 | -
TGTGCCAGTAGCACGGTTGGACAGGGTGGAAGTGAGCAGTTCTTC | CASSTVGQGGSEQFF | TRBJ2-1 | TRBV19 | TRBD1 | -
TGTGCCAGCAATCCCCAGGGGGCGGTGAACACTGAAGCTTTCTTT | CASNPQGAVNTEAFF | TRBJ1-1 | TRBV5-5 | TRBD1 | once
TGTGCTAGTGGTCCCCCCGAGACAGCACAAGAGACCCAGTACTTC | CASGPPETAQETQYF | TRBJ2-5 | TRBV12-5 | - | -
TGCGCCAGCAGCCAAGGGCAGTCCCAGGCTAATGAAAAACTGTTTTTT | CASSQGQSQANEKLFF | TRBJ1-4 | TRBV4-3 | - | -
TGCGCCAGCAGCCAGCTGATGCGTCAGGGCAGGGGGCTCTTTGGAAACACCATATATTTT | CASSQLMRQGRGLFGNTIYF | TRBJ1-3 | TRBV4-1 | TRBD1 | -
TGTGCCAGCTTTCAGGGGTTTGGCTACACCTTC | CASFQGFGYTF | TRBJ1-2 | TRBV28 | - | -
TGCGCCAGCAGCCAAGATGGAGGAACCTACAATGAGCAGTTCTTC | CASSQDGGTYNEQFF | TRBJ2-1 | TRBV4-1 | - | -
TGTGCCATCAGTGAGTGGGAGGCTACTGAAGCTTTCTTT | CAISEWEATEAFF | TRBJ1-1 | TRBV10-3 | - | -
TGTGCCAGCAGTTTAGGGCTAAAGACGGAGACCCAGTACTTC | CASSLGLKTETQYF | TRBJ2-5 | TRBV28 | - | -
TGTGCCAGCAGCTTAAGGACTAGCGGGGGCCCGAAGTTCTTC | CASSLRTSGGPKFF | TRBJ2-1 | TRBV7-3 | TRBD2 | -
TGTGCCAGCAGTGAACATGGGGGCGCGACTGAAGCTTTCTTT | CASSEHGGATEAFF | TRBJ1-1 | TRBV6-1 | - | once
TGTGCCTGGAGTGCAGGGGTTTCCTACGAGCAGTACTTC | CAWSAGVSYEQYF | TRBJ2-7 | TRBV30 | - | -
TGCGCCAGCAGCCAAGGGGCCGGTCAGGGGGCCAACGTCCTGACTTTC | CASSQGAGQGANVLTF | TRBJ2-6 | TRBV4-3 | - | -
TGTGCCATCATGGGGGGAAATACGCAGTATTTT | CAIMGGNTQYF | TRBJ2-3 | TRBV27 | - | -
TGCGCCAGCAGCTCACAGGGCTACAATGAGCAGTTCTTC | CASSSQGYNEQFF | TRBJ2-1 | TRBV4-1 | - | once
TGTGCCAGCAGTTCGGCGGGGGTACTAGGGGCTTTCTTT | CASSSAGVLGAFF | TRBJ1-1 | TRBV5-4 | - | -
TGTGCCAGCAGTGAATATAGCGGGGGGTCTCATGAGCAGTTCTTC | CASSEYSGGSHEQFF | TRBJ2-1 | TRBV25-1 | TRBD2 | once
TGTGCCAGCAGCCCCCCGGGCCTATTAGCGGTACGCTCCACAGATACGCAGTATTTT | CASSPPGLLAVRSTDTQYF | TRBJ2-3 | TRBV11-2 | - | -
TGTGCCAGTAGTATAGCGGCAGGGGAAGAGCAGTACTTC | CASSIAAGEEQYF | TRBJ2-7 | TRBV19 | - | -
TGTGCCAGCAGCCTAGGGACTAGCGTCACCGGGGAGCTGTTTTTT | CASSLGTSVTGELFF | TRBJ2-2 | TRBV28 | TRBD2 | -
TGTGCCAGCACCCTCTACACCTTC | CASTLYTF | TRBJ1-2 | TRBV7-9 | - | -
TGTGCCAGCAGCCTGTCCGGGACTAGCGGGAGCCCCACAGATACGCAGTATTTT | CASSLSGTSGSPTDTQYF | TRBJ2-3 | TRBV7-2 | TRBD2 | -
TGCAGCGTTGCAAGGATTGGTAGGGGGCTCGATGGCTACACCTTC | CSVARIGRGLDGYTF | TRBJ1-2 | TRBV29-1 | TRBD1 | -
TGTGCCAGCAGTTCCCGACTAGCGGCCGAGCAGTACTTC | CASSSRLAAEQYF | TRBJ2-7 | TRBV6-6 | TRBD2 | -
TGCGCCAGCAGCCAATCTGGACAGCCATGGGAAAAACTGTTTTTT | CASSQSGQPWEKLFF | TRBJ1-4 | TRBV4-1 | - | -
TGTGCCAGCTCACCATTCAACAGGGAATTTTTGGAGTTGACCGGGGAGCTGTTTTTT | CASSPFNREFLELTGELFF | TRBJ2-2 | TRBV18 | - | once
TGCAGCGTTGGGGGGGTGCGAACCGGGGAGCTGTTTTTT | CSVGGVRTGELFF | TRBJ2-2 | TRBV29-1 | - | -
TGTGCCAGCAGCCAAGATGACAGGGATTCACCCCTCCACTTT | CASSQDDRDSPLHF | TRBJ1-6 | TRBV4-2 | TRBD1 | -
TGTGCCAGTAGTCCGTCGGGAGCGAATGGCTACACCTTC | CASSPSGANGYTF | TRBJ1-2 | TRBV19 | - | -
TGTGCCAGCACCAAGACTAGCGCAACCTACAATGAGCAGTTCTTC | CASTKTSATYNEQFF | TRBJ2-1 | TRBV27 | TRBD2 | -
TGTGCCAGCAGCCTCCAGGGGACGGTGGGCACAGATACGCAGTATTTT | CASSLQGTVGTDTQYF | TRBJ2-3 | TRBV7-2 | - | -
TGTGCCAGCAGCGCCCTCAGTAATTCTTATTCACCCCTCCACTTT | CASSALSNSYSPLHF | TRBJ1-6 | TRBV9 | - | -
TGTGCCAGTAGTTTCAGTGCGACAGCCGGAGAGACCCAGTACTTC | CASSFSATAGETQYF | TRBJ2-5 | TRBV19 | - | -
TGTGCCAGCAGCGCCCCCTTGGGGCGGGAGGGACGGACCGGGGAGCTGTTTTTT | CASSAPLGREGRTGELFF | TRBJ2-2 | TRBV11-3 | TRBD2 | -
TGTGCCAGCAGTGAATATCGCGCAGGACATTATAGCAATCAGCCCCAGCATTTT | CASSEYRAGHYSNQPQHF | TRBJ1-5 | TRBV25-1 | - | -
TGCGCCAGCACCTCTAGGGACAGGGGACGAGAGACCCAGTACTTC | CASTSRDRGRETQYF | TRBJ2-5 | TRBV23-1 | TRBD1 | -
TGTGCCAGCAGTGAAACCGCGGCCGGGGAAGCTTTCTTT | CASSETAAGEAFF | TRBJ1-1 | TRBV2 | - | -
TGTGCCACTACGGACCCGGGAGGCTATGGCTACACCTTC | CATTDPGGYGYTF | TRBJ1-2 | TRBV28 | - | -
TGCGCCAGCAGCACGGGGGGCACAGATACGCAGTATTTT | CASSTGGTDTQYF | TRBJ2-3 | TRBV4-3 | - | -
TGTGCCAGCAGTCGGGGAATGGGAGAGACCCAGTACTTC | CASSRGMGETQYF | TRBJ2-5 | TRBV12-3/TRBV12-4 | - | -
TGTGCCAGCAGTGAATGGGCCATTAGATACTTC | CASSEWAIRYF | TRBJ2-5 | TRBV2 | - | once
TGTGCCAGCAGGATGGGACAGGGAGGCACTGAAGCTTTCTTT | CASRMGQGGTEAFF | TRBJ1-1 | TRBV6-5 | TRBD1 | -
TGTGCCAGCAGTTACCTTACATCGGGGATTGAAGCTTTCTTT | CASSYLTSGIEAFF | TRBJ1-1 | TRBV6-5 | - | -
TGTGCCAGCAGTTTAAGGGGGCCAACTAATGAAAAACTGTTTTTT | CASSLRGPTNEKLFF | TRBJ1-4 | TRBV27 | TRBD1 | few
TGTGCCAGCAGCTTAGGGGCAGTAAACTATGGCTACACCTTC | CASSLGAVNYGYTF | TRBJ1-2 | TRBV11-3 | - | -
TGTGCCAGCTCACCAAGACTAGCGGGAGGTCAAAATGAGCAGTTCTTC | CASSPRLAGGQNEQFF | TRBJ2-1 | TRBV18 | TRBD2 | -
TGTGCCAGCAGCGTGGGACAGGGGGGCCTCGGCGGTGAAGCTTTCTTT | CASSVGQGGLGGEAFF | TRBJ1-1 | TRBV7-6 | TRBD1 | -
TGTGCCACCAGCCCGGGGTTCACCGGGGAGCTGTTTTTT | CATSPGFTGELFF | TRBJ2-2 | TRBV15 | - | -